These 2 T cell receptor beta chains came from one sample sequenced in a study of T cells after yellow fever vaccination. TCRdb reprocessed the 5' RACE reads via MiXCR and lists one record per CDR3 protein. The sample holds hundreds of thousands of distinct CDR3 sequences, about 19% seen once. This sample comprised PBMCs, obtained 15 days after the yellow fever booster vaccination. Source of these receptors: a man aged 25-40 years who received the YFV17D yellow fever vaccine.

This clonotype came up a few times. The chain carries TRBV4-2 and TRBJ2-3; either TRBD1 or TRBD2 may supply D (6 bases each). Trimming cost V 0 bases and J 4 bases, with 11 bases left between them. CDR3 length equals 15 residues. Germline CDR1 and CDR2: LGHNA and YNFKEQ. The CDR3 reads CASSQDSGAADTQYF. CDR3 sequence (DNA): TGTGCCAGCAGCCAAGATTCGGGGGCAGCAGATACGCAGTATTTT.

J is TRBJ1-1 and V is TRBV4-3; 9 bases are a match to TRBD1. The CDR3 contains 15 residues. Germline V CDR1 and CDR2: LGHNA, YSLEER. V trimming: 4 bases; J trimming: 5 bases; junction bases outside the gene matches: 8. CDR3 protein: CASSPLQGASTEAFF. The CDR3 nucleotides read TGCGCCAGCAGCCCTCTACAGGGGGCTTCGACTGAAGCTTTCTTT.